The following is a T cell receptor beta chain sequence with its context. The antigen is undetermined. Full-length variable regions came from constant-region reverse primers plus semi-nested Nested Universal Primer A PCR. MiXCR, applied by TCRdb to the 5' RACE reads, yields one record per CDR3 protein. The table lists roughly 5,300 distinct CDR3 sequences, roughly 38% of them singletons. Study conclusions and caveats: Tumor Tregs overlapped most with tumor, then blood, naive CD4+ cells.

The germline gives CDR1 MNHNS, CDR2 SASEGT. The CDR3 sequence is 16 residues long. V usage is TRBV6-1 and J usage is TRBJ1-5, with no clear D. The sequenced material came from memory CD4+ T cells sorted from blood. Subset in this sample: memory CD4+ T cells, CD4+CD45RO+CD25-. This sequence was found in a female donor with breast cancer. The CDR3 region has the DNA TGTGCTAGCGGTGAGAGCAGATTTTATAGCAATCAGCCCCAGCATTTT. It encodes CASGESRFYSNQPQHF.